Below, one TCR beta chain is given with its context. The sample is drawn from a study of blood T cell repertoires in COVID-19. Study summary: Nucleic acid was either cDNA or gDNA, and it came from T cells, B-cell-depleted T cells, or PBMCs.

The CDR3 loop spans 13 amino acids. V was trimmed by 8 bases and J by 4 bases, leaving 12 bases between them. Germline V gene lookup returns CDR1 KGHSH and CDR2 LQKENI. Authors' methods: The assay estimated nucleated cells by amplifying reference gene primers. Measured with immunoSEQ multiplex PCR; TCRdb has only the in-frame clones, and not every one. V and J calls and clone size are copied from that table; D and trimming were computed from the DNA. This sample has about 290,000 clones, with around four fifths found just once. The clonotype originates from a woman between 45 and 65 years old with active or convalescent COVID-19. V is TRBV18 and J is TRBJ2-1; tentatively, D is TRBD2 (5 bases). Sequences were obtained from peripheral blood. DNA for the CDR3: TGTGCCAGCACCACAGCGGAGTACAATGAGCAGTTCTTC. It codes for CASTTAEYNEQFF.